The next 15 T cell receptor beta chains were all read from a single sample in a study of early T cells in non-severe SARS-CoV-2 infection. TCRdb reprocessed the 5' RACE reads via MiXCR and lists one record per CDR3 protein. The repertoire holds 55,000 to 65,000 distinct CDR3 sequences, roughly 12% seen once, with over 1.1% in the top ten. This specimen consisted of whole blood, obtained at baseline. These receptors all stem from an adult who was a healthcare worker with PCR-confirmed SARS-CoV-2 infection or an uninfected control (not recorded which).

This clonotype was seen many times. The V and J genes are TRBV9 and TRBJ1-3; the match to TRBD1 covers 7 bases. Per germline, CDR1 SGDLS and CDR2 YYNGEE. The CDR3 runs to 17 residues. V was clipped by 1 base and J by 3 bases; unmatched bases: 10. CDR3 loop: CASSVNPGQVFGNTIYF. The CDR3 DNA follows: TGTGCCAGCAGCGTAAATCCTGGACAGGTCTTTGGAAACACCATATATTTT.

This clonotype came up many times. This rearrangement joins TRBV20-1 to TRBJ2-2, with D unresolved. Germline V gives CDR1 DFQATT, CDR2 SNEGSKA (reference sequence). The CDR3 contains 12 residues. V was clipped by 3 bases and J by 0 bases, with 2 bases between them. The DNA for the CDR3 is TGCAGTGCTAGCCCGAACACCGGGGAGCTGTTTTTT. Translation: CSASPNTGELFF.

This clonotype came up many times. The V and J genes are TRBV7-9 and TRBJ1-3, with a tentative D call TRBD1 (6 bases). The CDR3 totals 16 residues. The V gene lost 1 base and the J gene lost 0 bases, with 10 bases spanning the gap. Germline V gives CDR1 SEHNR, CDR2 FQNEAQ (reference sequence). DNA for the CDR3: TGTGCCAGCAGCTTAGGGGGGCCCCCCTCTGGAAACACCATATATTTT. Translation: CASSLGGPPSGNTIYF.

This clonotype has at least ten counts. The chain has TRBV18 and TRBJ1-1, with D maybe TRBD1 (6 bases). The germline V and J ends were trimmed by 2 bases and 0 bases, with 7 bases remaining between them. Germline lookup yields CDR1 KGHSH and CDR2 LQKENI. This CDR3 spans 14 amino acids. The CDR3 region has the DNA TGTGCCAGCTCACCAGGGGGCATGAACACTGAAGCTTTCTTT. It translates to CASSPGGMNTEAFF.

The chain couples TRBV3-1 to TRBJ2-7; no firm D call. Germline V gives CDR1 LGHDT, CDR2 YNNKEL (reference sequence). Trimming removed 1 base from V and 3 bases from J, with 10 bases in between. CDR3 length: 14 residues. CDR3 in DNA: TGTGCCAGCAGCCAAGGTCTCCAGATCTACGAGCAGTACTTC. It codes for CASSQGLQIYEQYF.

V usage is TRBV5-1 and J usage is TRBJ2-3, with TRBD2 matching over 7 bases. The CDR3 is made up of 16 amino acids. CDR1 is SGHRS and CDR2 is YFSETQ in the germline V gene. V shed 2 bases, J shed 6 bases, and the junction held 12 bases outside the gene matches. Here the CDR3 reads CASSLAFLREWDTQYF. In DNA, the CDR3 is TGCGCCAGCAGCTTAGCATTTTTGCGGGAGTGGGATACGCAGTATTTT.

The chain employs TRBV5-1 and TRBJ2-7; TRBD1 might be the D (6 bases). With 2 bases removed from V and 4 bases from J, the gap between germline ends came to 10 bases. Germline lookup yields CDR1 SGHRS and CDR2 YFSETQ. This CDR3 is built from 13 residues. The CDR3 protein is CASSLYQGYEQYF. In DNA, the CDR3 is TGCGCCAGCAGCTTATACCAGGGGTACGAGCAGTACTTC.

This clonotype was counted between two and nine times. The chain links TRBV12-3 or TRBV12-4 to TRBJ1-3; a weak D match, TRBD1 (5 bases). The CDR3 spans 16 residues. The ends were cut back, 2 bases at V and 0 bases at J, with 11 bases in the middle. CDR3 nucleotide sequence: TGTGCCAGCAGTTTATCGAGACAGAGCTCTGGAAACACCATATATTTT. This sequence encodes CASSLSRQSSGNTIYF.

V gene TRBV11-2 combines with J gene TRBJ2-2, with 8 positions matching TRBD2. V gave up 5 bases and J gave up 0 bases; unmatched junction bases: 5. The CDR3 extends over 16 amino acids. Looked up from germline, CDR1 is SGHAT and CDR2 is FQNNGV. The CDR3 spells CASSTQAGANTGELFF. The CDR3 nucleotides are TGTGCCAGCAGCACCCAAGCGGGGGCGAACACCGGGGAGCTGTTTTTT.

The CDR3 spells CASSYSSLAGTDTQYF. The CDR3 bases are TGTGCCAGCAGTTACTCGTCACTAGCGGGGACAGATACGCAGTATTTT. The chain has TRBV6-5 and TRBJ2-3; 10 bases agree with TRBD2. The length of the CDR3 is 16 residues. J was trimmed by 3 bases and V by 0 bases; bases with no gene match: 3. From germline, CDR1 is MNHEY and CDR2 SVGAGI.

This chain links TRBV4-2 with TRBJ1-5; 7 bases are a match to TRBD1. The length of the CDR3 is 17 residues. Germline values: CDR1 LGHNA, CDR2 YNFKEQ. V shed 0 bases, J shed 0 bases, and the junction held 5 bases outside the gene matches. The CDR3 region has the DNA TGTGCCAGCAGCCAAGATCGAGCAGGGGGTAGCAATCAGCCCCAGCATTTT. Amino acid sequence: CASSQDRAGGSNQPQHF.

This clonotype was counted only a few times. The chain employs TRBV30 and TRBJ1-6; 8 nucleotides line up with TRBD1. The CDR3 length is 14 residues. The V gene's germline CDR1 is GTSNPN and CDR2 SVGIG (reference sequence). Trimming removed 5 bases from V and 7 bases from J; junction bases left unmatched: 7. CDR3 amino acids: CAWEGGTGNSPLHF. The DNA of the CDR3 is TGTGCCTGGGAAGGGGGGACAGGCAATTCACCCCTCCACTTT.

The chain couples TRBV11-2 to TRBJ2-5; no reliable D call. The CDR3 consists of 13 residues. The germline V gene has CDR1 SGHAT and CDR2 FQNNGV. The germline V and J ends were trimmed by 2 bases and 6 bases, with 10 bases remaining between them. This chain's CDR3 is CASSLFREQTQYF. As DNA, the CDR3 is TGTGCCAGCAGCTTATTTAGAGAACAGACCCAGTACTTC.

The J gene is TRBJ2-1, the V gene TRBV6-2 or TRBV6-3; D is possibly TRBD2 (5 bases). The CDR3 is 13 residues long. Trimming took 2 bases from V and 8 from J, leaving 10 bases between them. Germline V gene lookup returns CDR1 MNHEY and CDR2 SVGEGT. CDR3 protein: CASSYADGDEQFF. DNA of the CDR3: TGTGCCAGCAGTTACGCGGACGGGGATGAGCAGTTCTTC.

J is TRBJ2-5 and V is TRBV10-1; TRBD2 matches at 8 bases. Germline V gene lookup returns CDR1 WNHNN and CDR2 SYGVQD (reference sequence). There are 13 residues in the CDR3. Losses at the gene ends were 6 bases for V and 5 bases for J; bases not matched to a gene: 5. Here the CDR3 DNA reads TGCGCCAGCAGCCCCGGGACTAGGGAGACCCAGTACTTC. It codes for CASSPGTRETQYF.